Listed below are T cell receptor beta chains from one sample, sequenced in a study of CXCR3-negative and CXCR3-positive naive CD8 T cells. Reanalyzing the 5' RACE reads, TCRdb keeps one entry per CDR3 protein, without DNA. Seen in this sample are around 140,000 distinct CDR3 sequences; the ten most common clones hold roughly 0.3%. The material sequenced was naive CXCR3- CD8+ T cells from blood. The receptors here all came from a human donor in good health. Some clones in this sample may be carry-over from other donors' samples. Both conserved end residues are part of each CDR3.

j_call cdr3_length v_call cdr3_aa
TRBJ2-5 14 TRBV6-6 CASSYAGAKETQYF
TRBJ2-2 14 TRBV11-2 CASSVGGPAGELFF
TRBJ2-7 15 TRBV7-9 CASSPQGGAGREQYF
TRBJ1-1 14 TRBV11-2 CASSQFKTFTEAFF
TRBJ1-5 17 TRBV15 CATSRDRWTHSNQPQHF
TRBJ2-1 16 TRBV28 CASSPPPGGIYNEQFF
TRBJ2-1 15 TRBV4-2 CASSQGSEGLSEQFF
TRBJ1-2 13 TRBV12-3/TRBV12-4 CASSLGRARGYTF
TRBJ2-3 14 TRBV7-6 CASSPSGGTDTQYF
TRBJ2-1 16 TRBV7-9 CASSRTSGGAANEQFF
TRBJ1-5 12 TRBV9 CASGPSNQPQHF
TRBJ2-2 13 TRBV11-2 CASNGEDTGELLF
TRBJ2-1 16 TRBV10-3 CAISQGLAGGGNEQFF
TRBJ1-2 16 TRBV29-1 CSVEENRRGRSSGYTF
TRBJ1-2 15 TRBV6-5 CASSYSIPANYGYTF
TRBJ2-3 14 TRBV5-1 CASSLAQGADTQYF
TRBJ2-3 18 TRBV9 CASSVAPTGRASTDTQYF
TRBJ2-7 13 TRBV5-1 CASSLAVGHEQYF
TRBJ1-1 13 TRBV28 CASSPDRMDEAFF
TRBJ2-1 17 TRBV27 CASTGTSGKSSYNEQFF